This T cell receptor beta chain derives from a study of blood T cell repertoires in COVID-19. The overall study: Acute and convalescent COVID-19 specimens originated in the United States, Italy and Spain.

TCRdb's copy holds only in-frame clones and misses some; the assay was immunoSEQ multiplex PCR. Of about 200,000 clones in the sample, about 84% were seen once. With 6 bases removed from V and 1 base from J, the gap between germline ends came to 10 bases. Germline lookup yields CDR1 MNHEY and CDR2 SVGAGI. This CDR3 contains 14 residues. In terms of age and location, participants ranged from about 18 to 100 years and lived in approximately 24 US areas. Donors were grouped by their self-reported clinical history. The rearrangement uses TRBV6-5 and TRBJ1-5, with a possible D match to TRBD1 (5 bases). The sequenced sample consisted of PBMCs or T cells enriched from blood (not recorded which). This clonotype was sampled from a man aged 35-49 years with acute COVID-19. CDR3 protein: CASRAGMSNQPQHF. The CDR3 DNA is TGTGCCAGCAGAGCAGGGATGAGCAATCAGCCCCAGCATTTT.